A single sample is the source of the 32 T cell receptor beta chains below, sequenced in a study of T-cell reconstitution after alpha-beta-depleted transplantation in children. As it was prepared, the TCRbeta library received unique molecular identifiers. TCRdb analysed the PCR reads with MiXCR anew, one entry per CDR3 protein. The sample shows hundreds of thousands of distinct CDR3 sequences, roughly 10% of them seen only once. The sequencing used PBMCs, collected before TCRalphabeta/CD19-depleted stem cell transplant. These receptors all come from a child under two years old with acute myeloid leukemia, due to receive a stem cell transplant.

This clonotype occurred many times. The chain uses TRBV12-3 or TRBV12-4 and TRBJ1-5; 7 nucleotides agree with TRBD1. The CDR3 loop spans 17 amino acids. The V segment lost 1 base and the J segment 6 bases; nucleotides outside the gene matches: 12. DNA of the CDR3: TGTGCCAGCAGTTTAGGCCCCTACAGGGGTTTCCGTCAGCCCCAGCATTTT. Amino acid sequence: CASSLGPYRGFRQPQHF.

This clonotype has a handful of counts. The chain couples TRBV5-6 to TRBJ2-1; TRBD1 is a possible D gene (5 bases). The germline V gene has CDR1 SGHDT and CDR2 YYEEEE. The CDR3 loop spans 12 amino acids. Trimming stripped 2 bases from V and 9 bases from J, with 9 bases between. CDR3 coding DNA: TGTGCCAGCAGCTTCAGGGAAACTGAGCAGTTCTTC. Protein sequence: CASSFRETEQFF.

This clonotype was detected many times. The chain has TRBV5-1 and TRBJ2-3; D gene unclear. The CDR3 runs to 14 residues. The ends were cut back, 4 bases at V and 6 bases at J, with 15 bases in the middle. CDR1 is SGHRS, CDR2 YFSETQ, per germline. The DNA of the CDR3 is TGCGCCAGCAGCCCAAGATTATTGTCGGATACGCAGTATTTT. Translation gives CASSPRLLSDTQYF.

Concerning this clonotype: A much larger clonotype is one base distant, so this may be a read error. The J gene is TRBJ2-5, the V gene TRBV3-1, with D perhaps TRBD2 (6 bases). The CDR3 spans 16 residues. Germline CDR1 reads LGHDT; CDR2 reads YNNKEL (reference sequence). The CDR3 reads CACSQETGTPQETQYF. The DNA for the CDR3 is TGTGCCTGCAGCCAAGAGACCGGGACTCCTCAAGAGACCCAGTACTTC.

This clonotype was seen repeatedly, ten times or more. The CDR3 DNA reads as TGTGCCAGCAGCTCGGGATACGGCTCCTACAATGAGCAGTTCTTC. Its protein product is CASSSGYGSYNEQFF. This chain links TRBV7-2 with TRBJ2-1; TRBD2 is a possible D gene (5 bases). The length of the CDR3 is 15 residues. CDR1 and CDR2 from the germline V gene are SGHTA and FQGNSA. V lost 4 bases to trimming and J lost 0 bases, with 10 bases between them. The full variable domain, in which reference TRBV7-2 and TRBJ2-1 provide the parts outside the CDR3, is GAGVSQSPSNKVTEKGKDVELRCDPISGHTALYWYRQSLGQGLEFLIYFQGNSAPDKSGLPSDRFSAERTGGSVSTLTIQRTQQEDSAVYLCASSSGYGSYNEQFFGPGTRLTVL.

This clonotype was seen ten or more times. This chain uses TRBV20-1 with TRBJ2-1, with D uncertain. Trimming stripped 5 bases from V and 6 bases from J, with 8 bases between. The CDR3 is made up of 11 amino acids. CDR1 and CDR2 (germline): DFQATT, SNEGSKA (reference sequence). The CDR3, as DNA: TGCAGTGCTTCCGACACCAATGAGCAGTTCTTC. Translating it yields CSASDTNEQFF.

Concerning this clonotype itself: This may be a read error: a much more frequent sequence differs by one nucleotide. The chain carries TRBV7-2 and TRBJ1-2; tentatively, D is TRBD1 (5 bases). Per the germline V gene, CDR1 is SGHTA and CDR2 is FQGNSA. The CDR3 covers 15 residues. CDR3 nucleotide sequence: TGTGCCAGCAGCCCTATGGGGGGATCCCACTATGGCGACACCTTC. It translates to CASSPMGGSHYGDTF.

The chain uses TRBV12-3 or TRBV12-4 and TRBJ2-1, with D perhaps matching TRBD2 (5 bases). The V end was cut by 3 bases, the J end by 10 bases, with 16 bases between. The CDR3 has 14 amino acids. The CDR3 coding sequence is TGTGCCAGCAGTTTGGGAGTGTCAGGCCGCGAGCAGTTCTTC. Protein product: CASSLGVSGREQFF.

This clonotype appeared a few times. The rearrangement joins TRBV30 to TRBJ1-3; D unclear. The CDR3 has 14 amino acids. V was pared by 7 bases and J by 1 base, with 14 bases between. The V gene's germline CDR1 is GTSNPN and CDR2 SVGIG (reference sequence). DNA for the CDR3: TGTGCCTCACGAGAAGGAGCGTCTGGAAACACCATATATTTT. Protein product: CASREGASGNTIYF.

In its sample, this clonotype was seen many times. This chain joins TRBV5-1 and TRBJ2-5, with 8 bases that match TRBD1. This CDR3 has 12 amino acids. V gave up 3 bases and J gave up 5 bases; unmatched junction bases: 0. Germline V gene sequence: CDR1 SGHRS, CDR2 YFSETQ. The CDR3 nucleotides are TGCGCCAGCAGCTGGGACAGGGAGACCCAGTACTTC. Its translation: CASSWDRETQYF.

This clonotype was seen ten or more times. The chain uses TRBV5-6 and TRBJ1-2; 7 bases line up with TRBD1. With V trimmed by 2 bases and J by 6 bases, 1 base remained unmatched. CDR1 and CDR2 from the germline V gene are SGHDT and YYEEEE. This CDR3 comprises 12 residues. The DNA for the CDR3 is TGTGCCAGCAGCTTAGGGACAGATGGCTACACCTTC. Its translation is CASSLGTDGYTF.

This clonotype was seen once. Given the absence of the conserved phenylalanine or tryptophan at the CDR3 end, a read error is likely. This chain connects TRBV3-1 to TRBJ1-5, with D uncertain. Germline V gene sequence: CDR1 LGHDT, CDR2 YNNKEL (reference sequence). CDR3 length: 13 residues. CDR3 DNA: TGTGCCAGTAGCCAAATGCAGAATCAGCCCCAGCATATT. It encodes CASSQMQNQPQHI.

The V and J genes are TRBV7-2 and TRBJ2-2; 7 nucleotides agree with TRBD2. The CDR3 totals 15 residues. Trimming cost V 0 bases and J 6 bases; bases outside gene matches: 4. Germline V lookup: CDR1 SGHTA, CDR2 FQGNSA. The CDR3 DNA sequence: TGTGCCAGCAGCTTAGCGGGGACTATTCCCGGGGAGCTGTTTTTT. Its protein product is CASSLAGTIPGELFF.

This clonotype was counted only a few times. A much larger clone is a single base away; this may be a read error. This sequence joins TRBV3-1 and TRBJ2-3; D ambiguous. The length of the CDR3 is 15 residues. Trimming cost V 11 bases and J 1 base, with 19 bases left between them. In germline, CDR1 is LGHDT, CDR2 YNNKEL (reference sequence). CDR3 bases: TGTGCCTGCACCGACACCGGATCTGGCACAGATACGCAGTATTTT. Amino acids: CACTDTGSGTDTQYF.

This clonotype was detected ten times or more. The chain has TRBV29-1 and TRBJ1-1; D gene uncertain. Germline loops: CDR1 SQVTM, CDR2 ANQGSEA. The CDR3 runs 12 residues. The V and J ends lost 3 bases and 6 bases respectively, with 11 bases between them. The CDR3 here is CSVDNLRAEAFF. CDR3 DNA: TGCAGCGTTGATAACCTAAGGGCTGAAGCTTTCTTT.

This clonotype was detected many times. The CDR3: CASSLIGRGAGKNIQYF. CDR3 sequence (DNA): TGTGCCAGCAGCTTAATCGGGAGAGGGGCTGGCAAAAACATTCAGTACTTC. The chain combines TRBV7-8 with TRBJ2-4, with a possible D match to TRBD2 (6 bases). The CDR3 runs 17 residues. The V gene's germline CDR1 is SGHVS and CDR2 FQNEAQ. V was cut by 2 bases and J by 3 bases, with 17 bases left in between.

This clonotype was seen at least ten times. The chain has TRBV15 and TRBJ1-5, with D unclear. Germline V lookup: CDR1 LNHNV, CDR2 YYDKDF (reference sequence). Trimming took 5 bases from V and 7 from J, leaving 12 bases between them. The CDR3 spans 13 residues. Here the CDR3 DNA reads TGTGCCACCAGCGACCAATCGGTACAGCCCCAGCATTTT. The encoded protein is CATSDQSVQPQHF.

The chain uses TRBV10-3 and TRBJ2-1; 9 bases are shared with TRBD1. CDR1 ENHRY and CDR2 SYGVKD come from the germline V gene. The CDR3 is made up of 13 amino acids. V gave up 7 bases and J gave up 6 bases; unmatched junction bases: 4. DNA for the CDR3: TGTGCCATCACCTCGACAGGGGGCAATGAGCAGTTCTTC. It is translated as CAITSTGGNEQFF.

This clonotype was picked up many times. CDR3: CASSPDRAIQPQHF. The CDR3 DNA reads as TGTGCCAGCAGTCCGGACAGGGCTATTCAGCCCCAGCATTTT. The chain has TRBV12-3 or TRBV12-4 and TRBJ1-5; 8 bases match TRBD1. V lost 5 bases and J lost 6; bases outside the gene matches: 6. CDR3 length equals 14 residues.

At least ten counts were recorded for this clonotype. The chain combines TRBV19 with TRBJ1-1, with D uncertain. CDR3 length: 13 residues. The germline CDR1 and CDR2 sequences are LNHDA and SQIVND (reference sequence). Trimming stripped 1 base from V and 3 bases from J, with 6 bases between. The CDR3 DNA reads as TGTGCCAGTAGTATAGCCCGATACACTGAAGCTTTCTTT. This gives the protein CASSIARYTEAFF. The full variable domain, with the rest looked up from reference TRBV19 and TRBJ1-1, is DGGITQSPKYLFRKEGQNVTLSCEQNLNHDAMYWYRQDPGQGLRLIYYSQIVNDFQKGDIAEGYSVSREKKESFPLTVTSAQKNPTAFYLCASSIARYTEAFFGQGTRLTVV.

This clonotype was observed a few times. This rearrangement joins TRBV20-1 to TRBJ1-1; a possible D gene is TRBD1 (6 bases). V lost 1 base, J lost 5 bases, and 11 bases lay in between. This CDR3 is 13 amino acids long. Germline CDR1 is DFQATT and CDR2 is SNEGSKA (reference sequence). Here the CDR3 reads CSARGAGETEAFF. The CDR3, as DNA: TGCAGTGCTAGAGGGGCAGGGGAAACTGAAGCTTTCTTT.

In its sample, this clonotype was seen many times. V gene TRBV5-1 combines with J gene TRBJ1-1, with 7 bases lining up with TRBD1. J gave up 5 bases and V 2 bases, and 6 bases lay outside the gene matches. CDR1 and CDR2 (germline): SGHRS, YFSETQ. The CDR3 is 14 residues long. This chain's CDR3 is CASSFKGAKTEAFF. The CDR3 coding sequence is TGCGCCAGCAGCTTTAAGGGGGCTAAGACTGAAGCTTTCTTT.

This clonotype has at least ten counts. The chain is built from TRBV9 and TRBJ2-5, with D perhaps TRBD2 (7 bases). The CDR3 has 15 residues. Germline assignment: CDR1 SGDLS and CDR2 YYNGEE. V was shortened by 0 bases and J by 1 base, with 10 bases between the two germline ends. DNA for the CDR3: TGTGCCAGCAGCGTAGTAGGGGGGGTCCAAGAGACCCAGTACTTC. Residues: CASSVVGGVQETQYF.

The V gene is TRBV2, the J gene TRBJ2-7; D uncertain. The CDR3 runs to 13 residues. Trimming cost V 6 bases and J 0 bases, with 9 bases left between them. The germline CDR1 and CDR2 sequences are SNHLY and FYNNEI. The CDR3 coding sequence is TGTGCCAGCAGGGTGGACGGCTCCTACGAGCAGTACTTC. Translating it yields CASRVDGSYEQYF.

This clonotype was found many times. This rearrangement joins TRBV11-2 to TRBJ2-3; a possible D gene is TRBD2 (6 bases). CDR1 is SGHAT and CDR2 is FQNNGV in the germline V gene. Trimming shortened V by 5 bases and J by 6 bases, and 21 bases separated the two germline ends. The CDR3 loop spans 16 amino acids. The CDR3 sequence is CASSITTSHLGDTQYF. CDR3 in DNA: TGTGCCAGCAGCATTACTACTAGCCACCTTGGGGATACGCAGTATTTT.

This clonotype was observed at least ten times. The chain couples TRBV20-1 to TRBJ2-3; possibly TRBD2 for D (6 bases). This CDR3 is 15 amino acids long. Trimming shortened V by 3 bases and J by 0 bases, and 13 bases separated the two germline ends. Germline assignment: CDR1 DFQATT and CDR2 SNEGSKA (reference sequence). The CDR3 here is CSARRLVLSTDTQYF. DNA of the CDR3: TGCAGTGCTAGGCGACTAGTCCTAAGCACAGATACGCAGTATTTT.

This clonotype appeared a few times. The chain recombines TRBV5-1 with TRBJ2-1, with D unclear. The V and J ends lost 2 bases and 8 bases respectively, with 11 bases between them. Germline loops: CDR1 SGHRS, CDR2 YFSETQ. This CDR3 is 13 amino acids long. DNA of the CDR3: TGCGCCAGCAGCTTAAGTGGGTTCGATGAGCAGTTCTTC. Its protein is CASSLSGFDEQFF.

There are a few counts of this clonotype. The chain recombines TRBV3-1 with TRBJ2-1; the D call may be TRBD1 or TRBD2 (5 bases each). Germline CDR1 reads LGHDT; CDR2 reads YNNKEL (reference sequence). V was cut by 0 bases and J by 4 bases, with 13 bases left in between. This CDR3 is built from 16 residues. The CDR3 loop reads CASSQDPGTRYNEQFF. DNA of the CDR3: TGTGCCAGCAGCCAAGATCCCGGGACCCGTTACAATGAGCAGTTCTTC.

Only a few counts were recorded for this clonotype. CDR3 loop: CASSTKGGTGELFF. The CDR3 DNA is TGCGCCAGCAGTACAAAGGGTGGCACCGGGGAGCTGTTTTTT. The V call is TRBV4-1, the J call TRBJ2-2; D is unclear. Between the trimmed V and J ends, which lost 6 bases and 4 bases, there was a span of 12 bases. The germline gives CDR1 MGHRA, CDR2 YSYEKL. CDR3 length: 14 residues.

This clonotype was recorded at least ten times. This chain joins TRBV4-2 and TRBJ2-3, with D unresolved. CDR1 is LGHNA and CDR2 is YNFKEQ in the germline V gene. The CDR3 runs 15 residues. V was trimmed by 0 bases and J by 6 bases, leaving 13 bases between them. The CDR3 bases are TGTGCCAGCAGCCAAGAGGGCCCGCTGGGTGATACGCAGTATTTT. It yields the protein CASSQEGPLGDTQYF.

This clonotype was found many times. The V gene is TRBV3-1, the J gene TRBJ2-1; D is perhaps TRBD2 (7 bases). The CDR3 runs 15 residues. Germline V gene sequence: CDR1 LGHDT, CDR2 YNNKEL (reference sequence). The ends were cut back, 3 bases at V and 7 bases at J, with 16 bases in the middle. The CDR3 DNA follows: TGTGCCAGCAGCCAGAGGGGGGGGCATGCTAATGAGCAGTTCTTC. Translated: CASSQRGGHANEQFF.

This clonotype was picked up many times. CDR3 sequence: CASKNPGEQFF. Here the CDR3 DNA reads TGTGCCAGCAAAAACCCGGGAGAGCAGTTCTTC. This rearrangement joins TRBV12-3 or TRBV12-4 to TRBJ2-1; D is perhaps TRBD2 (5 bases). Trimming removed 7 bases at V and 10 bases at J, with 11 bases between. CDR3 length: 11 residues.